This record concerns one TCR beta chain sequence. Antigen specificity is unknown. The sample originates from a study of multiple sclerosis patients with progressive multifocal leukoencephalopathy. Sample time point: time of PML onset. Whole-study results and caveats: Less diverse TRB repertoires were suggested in most PML patients. PML-onset expanded TRB clones were detectable before and during natalizumab therapy.

This was a survey-level run. Sequenced by immunoSEQ multiplex PCR; TCRdb stores in-frame clones only, minus some. The repertoire has roughly 32,000 clones, roughly nine tenths of them found once; the top ten carry about 3.3%. CDR3 length equals 17 residues. Germline lookup yields CDR1 MGHRA and CDR2 YSYEKL. Trimming at V came to 4 bases and at J to 1 base, leaving 10 bases not matched to a gene. V gene TRBV4-1 combines with J gene TRBJ2-5, with 9 positions matching TRBD2. The sequencing used PBMCs, collected from a patient treated with natalizumab. This TCR derives from a human donor with progressive multifocal leukoencephalopathy. In DNA form, the CDR3 reads TGCGCCAGCAGCCCCTCGCGAGCGGGAGGCCTCCAAGAGACCCAGTACTTC. It codes for CASSPSRAGGLQETQYF.